These 32 T cell receptor beta chains originate from one sample sequenced in a study of T cells in Graves' hyperthyroidism and ophthalmopathy. The investigators amplified TCR beta CDR3 regions from RNA transcripts. HTBI primers were used for first-round RT-PCR of the TCR CDR3. MiXCR, applied by TCRdb to the multiplex PCR reads, yields one record per CDR3 protein. The table has some 270,000 distinct CDR3 sequences, around 15% seen once. The sample was blood. The receptors here all came from a woman in her forties with Graves' hyperthyroidism.

CDR3: CATSATSGRSYNEQFF. CDR3 DNA sequence: TGTGCCACCAGTGCGACTAGCGGGCGCTCCTACAATGAGCAGTTCTTC. V is TRBV24-1 and J is TRBJ2-1, with 10 bases fitting TRBD2. This CDR3 has 16 residues. Trimming removed 5 bases from V and 0 bases from J; junction bases left unmatched: 3. Germline CDR1 and CDR2: KGHDR and SFDVKD.

This clonotype showed up many times. This rearrangement joins TRBV25-1 to TRBJ2-1; D is undetermined. The CDR3 consists of 13 residues. V was clipped by 4 bases and J by 3 bases, with 7 bases between them. Germline V gene data show CDR1 as MGHDK and CDR2 as SYGVNS. The CDR3 bases are TGTGCCAGCAGTGGGCCGTACTACAATGAGCAGTTCTTC. Protein: CASSGPYYNEQFF.

Concerning this clonotype: Germline and junction disagree at one end, which may indicate a read error. The rearrangement links TRBV2 to TRBJ2-7, with 7 bases that match TRBD1. Germline CDR1 and CDR2: SNHLY and FYNNEI. The CDR3 has 13 amino acids. CDR3 DNA sequence: TGTGCCAGTAGTGAACAGGGGCTTAACGAGCAGTACTTC. It yields the protein CASSEQGLNEQYF.

This clonotype was recorded a few times. This chain joins TRBV29-1 and TRBJ2-1; 8 bases match TRBD2. Germline CDR1 and CDR2: SQVTM and ANQGSEA. This CDR3 contains 17 residues. V was pared by 4 bases and J by 2 bases, with 13 bases of the junction left unmatched. Here the CDR3 reads CSVVGLAGTGAYNEQFF. Written as DNA, the CDR3 is TGCAGCGTTGTGGGTCTAGCGGGCACAGGCGCCTACAATGAGCAGTTCTTC.

The chain carries TRBV25-1 and TRBJ1-5, with D unclear. The V end was cut by 4 bases, the J end by 6 bases, with 7 bases between. This CDR3 is 12 amino acids long. The germline gives CDR1 MGHDK, CDR2 SYGVNS. The CDR3 here is CASSVGSQPQHF. As DNA, the CDR3 is TGTGCCAGCAGTGTGGGGTCTCAGCCCCAGCATTTT. Full variable domain (remainder filled in from reference TRBV25-1 and TRBJ1-5): EADIYQTPRYLVIGTGKKITLECSQTMGHDKMYWYQQDPGMELHLIHYSYGVNSTEKGDLSSESTVSRIRTEHFPLTLESARPSHTSQYLCASSVGSQPQHFGDGTRLSIL.

The V call is TRBV19, the J call TRBJ1-2; tentatively, D is TRBD1 (6 bases). The CDR3 has 14 amino acids. The germline V gene has CDR1 LNHDA and CDR2 SQIVND (reference sequence). Between the trimmed V and J ends, which lost 4 bases and 6 bases, there was a span of 15 bases. CDR3 nucleotides: TGTGCCAGTAGTAAACTAACAGGGTTGAATGGCTACACCTTC. It specifies CASSKLTGLNGYTF. Based on the CDR3 plus reference TRBV19 and TRBJ1-2, the full variable domain is DGGITQSPKYLFRKEGQNVTLSCEQNLNHDAMYWYRQDPGQGLRLIYYSQIVNDFQKGDIAEGYSVSREKKESFPLTVTSAQKNPTAFYLCASSKLTGLNGYTFGSGTRLTVV.

This clonotype was seen repeatedly, ten times or more. J is TRBJ1-1 and V is TRBV11-3, with a possible D match to TRBD1 (5 bases). V lost 0 bases and J lost 8, with 10 bases in between. CDR3 length equals 13 residues. Germline V gene sequence: CDR1 SGHNT, CDR2 YENEEA. The chain's CDR3 is CASSLDPQGEAFF. The CDR3 region has the DNA TGTGCCAGCAGCTTAGATCCCCAGGGCGAAGCTTTCTTT.

This clonotype was counted ten times or more. V and J are TRBV12-3 or TRBV12-4 and TRBJ1-5; D is possibly TRBD1 (5 bases). This CDR3 is 14 amino acids long. V lost 3 bases, J lost 5 bases, and 11 bases lay in between. CDR3 sequence reads: CASSLRGDYQPQHF. For the CDR3, the DNA is TGTGCCAGCAGTTTGAGGGGAGACTATCAGCCCCAGCATTTT.

This clonotype showed up many times. The V gene is TRBV2, the J gene TRBJ1-1, with 8 nucleotides matching TRBD1. Per the germline V gene, CDR1 is SNHLY and CDR2 is FYNNEI. CDR3 length equals 16 residues. The V gene end was trimmed by 6 bases and the J gene end by 1 base; junction bases not matched to a gene: 10. The chain's CDR3 is CASRASRTGTNTEAFF. The CDR3 DNA sequence: TGTGCCAGCAGAGCCTCCCGGACAGGGACGAACACTGAAGCTTTCTTT.

The sample holds many counts of this clonotype. This chain connects TRBV29-1 to TRBJ2-3; D gene uncertain. The CDR3 is 11 residues long. Germline loops: CDR1 SQVTM, CDR2 ANQGSEA. The germline V and J ends were trimmed by 7 bases and 10 bases, with 15 bases remaining between them. CDR3 sequence (DNA): TGCAGCGGCCAATGGGTGAACGCGCAGTATTTT. This codes for CSGQWVNAQYF.

The rearrangement joins TRBV18 to TRBJ1-2; 7 nucleotides match TRBD1. V gave up 3 bases and J gave up 4 bases; unmatched junction bases: 8. This CDR3 region has 15 residues. In germline, CDR1 is KGHSH, CDR2 LQKENI. The CDR3 loop is CASSPSTGDFYGYTF. Here the CDR3 DNA reads TGTGCCAGCTCACCGTCCACAGGGGACTTCTATGGCTACACCTTC.

This clonotype appeared many times. The DNA for the CDR3 is TGTGCCAGTTCTAGCTCCCCAAGCTCCTACAATGAGCAGTTCTTC. It yields the protein CASSSSPSSYNEQFF. This chain connects TRBV27 to TRBJ2-1, with D perhaps matching TRBD2 (5 bases). The CDR3 covers 15 residues. The V gene's germline CDR1 is MNHEY and CDR2 SMNVEV (reference sequence). Trimming removed 9 bases at V and 0 bases at J, with 15 bases between.

This clonotype was picked up many times. J is TRBJ1-4 and V is TRBV7-9, with D possibly TRBD1 on 5 matching bases. V shed 11 bases and J shed 4 bases, with 11 bases lying between them. CDR3 size: 12 residues. In germline, CDR1 is SEHNR, CDR2 FQNEAQ (reference sequence). In DNA, the CDR3 is TGTGCCGGCCGGGGGTTTAATGAAAAACTGTTTTTT. Amino acid sequence: CAGRGFNEKLFF.

This clonotype appeared a few times. The chain has TRBV2 and TRBJ2-1; maybe TRBD1 (6 bases). Trimming stripped 7 bases from V and 8 bases from J, with 15 bases between. The CDR3 sequence is 13 residues long. Germline CDR1 SNHLY, CDR2 FYNNEI. CDR3 bases: TGTGCCAGCACCTTGGGGGCTGGGGATGAGCAGTTCTTC. Its translation: CASTLGAGDEQFF.

By its share, this clonotype is medium-sized. The gene calls are TRBV5-1 and TRBJ1-6; no clear D. Germline-derived CDR1 and CDR2 are SGHRS and YFSETQ. Trimming pared 7 bases from V and 4 bases from J, leaving 9 bases between. The CDR3 extends over 13 amino acids. The CDR3 DNA sequence: TGCGCCAGCCGCAGACGGTATAATTCACCCCTCCACTTT. This translates into CASRRRYNSPLHF.

This clonotype was counted at least ten times. This chain connects TRBV7-3 to TRBJ2-3; TRBD2 matches at 10 bases. The CDR3 loop spans 15 amino acids. Germline assignment: CDR1 SGHTA and CDR2 FQGTGA. With 6 bases clipped from V and 3 bases from J, the junction kept 6 bases outside the gene matches. This CDR3 is CASRPGLAETDTQYF. The CDR3 DNA reads TGTGCCAGCAGACCCGGACTAGCGGAGACAGATACGCAGTATTTT.

The chain combines TRBV18 with TRBJ2-1; 7 bases agree with TRBD2. Germline V gene sequence: CDR1 KGHSH, CDR2 LQKENI. This CDR3 comprises 14 residues. Unmatched junction bases numbered 5, after V lost 1 base and J lost 8 bases. The DNA of the CDR3 is TGTGCCAGCTCACCACGGGGCGGGAGTTATGAGCAGTTCTTC. It yields the protein CASSPRGGSYEQFF.

This clonotype has a count of ten or more. The chain carries TRBV28 and TRBJ1-6; 10 nucleotides agree with TRBD1. Looked up from germline, CDR1 is MDHEN and CDR2 is SYDVKM. V shed 4 bases and J 9 bases; nucleotides not matched to a gene: 6. This CDR3 comprises 15 residues. The CDR3 protein is CASSSGQGGFSPLHF. The CDR3 DNA sequence: TGTGCCAGCAGTTCTGGACAGGGGGGATTTTCACCCCTCCACTTT.

This clonotype was seen many times. The chain couples TRBV30 to TRBJ1-1; D is undetermined. Deletions cut 0 bases from V and 4 bases from J, with 9 bases between. The CDR3 sequence is 13 residues long. Germline loops: CDR1 GTSNPN, CDR2 SVGIG (reference sequence). DNA for the CDR3: TGTGCCTGGAGTGTAGGCCTAAGCACTGAAGCTTTCTTT. Its translation: CAWSVGLSTEAFF.

This clonotype has just a few counts. This sequence joins TRBV6-2 or TRBV6-3 and TRBJ2-2, with 13 bases lining up with TRBD2. The CDR3 totals 19 residues. The V segment lost 6 bases and the J segment 7 bases; nucleotides outside the gene matches: 17. Germline V lookup: CDR1 MNHEY, CDR2 SVGEGT. Here the CDR3 DNA reads TGTGCCAGCAGACCCCCGGGACTAGCGGGACCGGGTCGAGGCGGGGAGCTGTTTTTT. The encoded protein is CASRPPGLAGPGRGGELFF.

This clonotype was recorded at least ten times. The V call is TRBV7-9, the J call TRBJ2-7; D uncertain. The V gene lost 8 bases and the J gene lost 4 bases, with 15 bases spanning the gap. CDR1 and CDR2 (germline): SEHNR, FQNEAQ (reference sequence). The CDR3 is 13 residues long. CDR3 bases: TGTGCCAGCTCCCCCGGCGGAAATTACGAGCAGTACTTC. It is translated as CASSPGGNYEQYF.

V usage is TRBV4-1 and J usage is TRBJ1-2, with D tentatively TRBD1 (5 bases). Trimming shortened V by 0 bases and J by 6 bases, and 20 bases separated the two germline ends. CDR1 and CDR2 (germline): MGHRA, YSYEKL. The CDR3 is made up of 17 amino acids. The CDR3 DNA sequence: TGCGCCAGCAGCCAAGAGGGGGTCGGCAGGTCCTTGGATGGCTACACCTTC. As protein: CASSQEGVGRSLDGYTF.

This clonotype was observed at least ten times. The chain employs TRBV20-1 and TRBJ2-1; 15 nucleotides agree with TRBD2. The CDR3 is 17 residues long. The germline V gene encodes CDR1 DFQATT and CDR2 SNEGSKA (reference sequence). V shed 1 base, J shed 3 bases, and the junction held 4 bases outside the gene matches. The CDR3 coding sequence is TGCAGTGCTAGAGGGACTAGCGGGAGGGCCGGCTACAATGAGCAGTTCTTC. Residues: CSARGTSGRAGYNEQFF.

This clonotype was counted many times. V gene TRBV28 combines with J gene TRBJ1-2; 9 bases fit TRBD1. This CDR3 spans 12 amino acids. V dropped 10 bases and J dropped 6; count of bases not matched to a gene: 6. Germline V gives CDR1 MDHEN, CDR2 SYDVKM. Here the CDR3 reads CATRTGEHGYTF. The CDR3 bases are TGTGCCACCCGGACAGGGGAGCATGGCTACACCTTC.

This clonotype was recorded a few times. This sequence joins TRBV18 and TRBJ2-7; TRBD2 aligns across 7 bases. J was trimmed by 3 bases and V by 3 bases; bases with no gene match: 8. The CDR3 length is 15 residues. Per germline, CDR1 KGHSH and CDR2 LQKENI. This CDR3 reads CASSPVTTGGYEQYF. CDR3 nucleotide sequence: TGTGCCAGCTCACCTGTTACGACGGGAGGCTACGAGCAGTACTTC.

There are many counts of this clonotype. The J gene is TRBJ1-6, the V gene TRBV15, with 7 nucleotides matching TRBD1. The ends lost 4 bases at V and 7 bases at J; junction bases unmatched: 4. The CDR3 runs 14 residues. The germline CDR1 and CDR2 sequences are LNHNV and YYDKDF (reference sequence). For the CDR3, the DNA is TGTGCCACCAGCATGGACAGGCACAATTCACCCCTCCACTTT. It yields the protein CATSMDRHNSPLHF.

The J gene is TRBJ1-1, the V gene TRBV6-1, with TRBD1 as a possible D gene (6 bases). Germline V CDR1 and CDR2: MNHNS, SASEGT. CDR3 length: 15 residues. Trimming took off 5 bases at V and 4 bases at J, with 17 bases between the two ends. The CDR3 region has the DNA TGTGCCAGCAGTCTATCCACAGGGAGATTCACTGAAGCTTTCTTT. Encoded protein: CASSLSTGRFTEAFF.

V gene TRBV11-2 combines with J gene TRBJ2-3; TRBD1 matches 7 bases. J was trimmed by 4 bases and V by 1 base; bases with no gene match: 2. Per the germline V gene, CDR1 is SGHAT and CDR2 is FQNNGV. The length of the CDR3 is 14 residues. The CDR3 coding sequence is TGTGCCAGCAGCTTAGGGACAGGTTCAGATACGCAGTATTTT. This encodes CASSLGTGSDTQYF.

This chain connects TRBV7-3 to TRBJ2-7, with a tentative D call TRBD2 (5 bases). The V gene lost 2 bases and the J gene lost 0 bases, with 20 bases spanning the gap. Germline V gene lookup returns CDR1 SGHTA and CDR2 FQGTGA. The CDR3 runs to 18 residues. For the CDR3, the DNA is TGTGCCAGCAGCTTACCTTCCCTAGGCGGGTCTAACTCCTACGAGCAGTACTTC. It yields the protein CASSLPSLGGSNSYEQYF.

This clonotype was counted at least ten times. V and J are TRBV11-2 and TRBJ2-1; 10 bases agree with TRBD2. Germline CDR1 reads SGHAT; CDR2 reads FQNNGV. The trim removed 6 bases at V and 4 bases at J, leaving 6 bases unmatched. The CDR3 totals 15 residues. CDR3 region: CASRALAGQYNEQFF. The CDR3 DNA follows: TGTGCCAGCAGGGCACTAGCGGGACAATACAATGAGCAGTTCTTC. Full variable domain (missing parts from reference TRBV11-2 and TRBJ2-1): EAGVAQSPRYKIIEKRQSVAFWCNPISGHATLYWYQQILGQGPKLLIQFQNNGVVDDSQLPKDRFSAERLKGVDSTLKIQPAKLEDSAVYLCASRALAGQYNEQFFGPGTRLTVL.

The sample holds many counts of this clonotype. The CDR3, as DNA: TGTGCCAGCAGTCGGGGTTCCTTCTCCTACGAGCAGTACTTC. This codes for CASSRGSFSYEQYF. This sequence joins TRBV6-1 and TRBJ2-7, with D possibly being TRBD2 (5 bases). The CDR3 sequence is 14 residues long. Trimming shortened V by 5 bases and J by 0 bases, and 11 bases separated the two germline ends. CDR1 is MNHNS and CDR2 is SASEGT in the germline V gene.

This chain uses TRBV16 with TRBJ2-5; 11 bases map to TRBD1. V lost 4 bases and J lost 5; bases outside the gene matches: 6. CDR3 length equals 15 residues. Germline V gene lookup returns CDR1 KGHSY and CDR2 FQNENV. This CDR3 reads CASSPDRGRFETQYF. The CDR3 DNA follows: TGTGCCAGCAGCCCGGACAGGGGGCGTTTCGAGACCCAGTACTTC.